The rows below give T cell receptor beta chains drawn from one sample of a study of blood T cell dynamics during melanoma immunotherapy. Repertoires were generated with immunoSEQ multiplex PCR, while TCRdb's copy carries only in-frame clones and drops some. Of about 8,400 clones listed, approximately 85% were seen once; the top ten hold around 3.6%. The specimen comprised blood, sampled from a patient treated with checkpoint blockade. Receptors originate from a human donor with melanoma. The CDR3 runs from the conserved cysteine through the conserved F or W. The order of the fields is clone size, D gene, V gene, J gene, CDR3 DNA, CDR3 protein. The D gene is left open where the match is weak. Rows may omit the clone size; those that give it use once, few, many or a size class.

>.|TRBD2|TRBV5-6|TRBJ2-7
TGTGCCAGCAGCTTGGCCGCACTAGCGGGAGTCGCCTACGAGCAGTACTTC
CASSLAALAGVAYEQYF
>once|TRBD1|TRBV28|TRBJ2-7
TGTGCCAGCAGTCCCCGGGACAGGGCCGAGCAGTACTTC
CASSPRDRAEQYF
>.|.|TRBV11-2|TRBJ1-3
TGTGCCAGCAGCTTATATTCTGGAAACACCATATATTTT
CASSLYSGNTIYF
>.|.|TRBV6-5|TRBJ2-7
TGTGCCAGCAGTTACGGGCAAACCTACGAGCAGTACTTC
CASSYGQTYEQYF
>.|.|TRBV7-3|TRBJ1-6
TGTGCCAGCAGCTTATTACCCGGGGGAGAGAATTCACCCCTCCACTTT
CASSLLPGGENSPLHF
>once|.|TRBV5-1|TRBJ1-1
TGCGCCAGCAGCTTGGCGACGGCGAACACTGAAGCTTTCTTT
CASSLATANTEAFF
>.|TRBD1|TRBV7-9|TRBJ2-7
TGTGCCAGCAGCATCCTCAGGGGGCCAGACGAGCAGTACTTC
CASSILRGPDEQYF
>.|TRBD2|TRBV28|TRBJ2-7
TGTGCCAGCAGTAGCTCCGGGACTAGCTACTCTTTGCAGTACTTC
CASSSSGTSYSLQYF
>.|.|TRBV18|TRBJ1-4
TGTGCCAGCTCATTCCGCCGGGGAACTAATGAAAAACTGTTTTTT
CASSFRRGTNEKLFF
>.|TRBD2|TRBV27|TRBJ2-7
TGTGCCAGCAGCATTAGCGGGAGCGGCGAGCAGTACTTC
CASSISGSGEQYF
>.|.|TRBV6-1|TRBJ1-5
TGTGCCAGCAGTGCAGAGGGGTACAATCAGCCCCAGCATTTT
CASSAEGYNQPQHF
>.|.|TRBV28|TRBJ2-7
TGTGCCAGCAGTTTAGAAGGGATCCACTACGAGCAGTACTTC
CASSLEGIHYEQYF
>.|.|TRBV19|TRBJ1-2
TGTGCCAGTAGTATAGATGCGGTTCATGGCTACACCTTC
CASSIDAVHGYTF
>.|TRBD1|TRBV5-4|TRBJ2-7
TGTGCCACTCGTACAGGGGGCAGGGATACCTACGAGCAGTACTTC
CATRTGGRDTYEQYF
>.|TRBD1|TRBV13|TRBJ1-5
TGTGCCATCTATCCCCGACAGGGGGGAGATCAGCCCCAGCATTTT
CAIYPRQGGDQPQHF
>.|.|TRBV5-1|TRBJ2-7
TGCGCCAGCAGCTTGACAGGAGGGGACTACGAGCAGTACTTC
CASSLTGGDYEQYF
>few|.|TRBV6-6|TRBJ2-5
TGTGCCAGCAGCCGTGGGGGATTGGGGGAGACCCAGTACTTC
CASSRGGLGETQYF
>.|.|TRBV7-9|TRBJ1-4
TGTGCCAGCAGCCCCCCCGGGGCAACTAATGAAAAACTGTTTTTT
CASSPPGATNEKLFF
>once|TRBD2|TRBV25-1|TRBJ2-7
TGTGCCAGCAGTTCCCAGGGGACTAGCGGGAGATACGAGCAGTACTTC
CASSSQGTSGRYEQYF
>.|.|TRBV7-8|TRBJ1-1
TGTGCCAGCAGCCCACAGGGTCGGAACACTGAAGCTTTCTTT
CASSPQGRNTEAFF
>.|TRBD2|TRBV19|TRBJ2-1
TGTGCCAGTAGCCCCTGGGCTAGCGGGAGACCCGATGAGCAGTTCTTC
CASSPWASGRPDEQFF
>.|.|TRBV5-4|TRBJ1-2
TGTGCCAGCAGCCGCGGTGCGGGGGGCGGGAACTATGGCTACACCTTC
CASSRGAGGGNYGYTF
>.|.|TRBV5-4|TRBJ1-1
TGTGCCAGCAGGGGGCGCGACACTGAAGCTTTCTTT
CASRGRDTEAFF
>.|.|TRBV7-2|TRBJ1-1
TGTGCCAGCACGTTTACGGCGAACACTGAAGCTTTCTTT
CASTFTANTEAFF
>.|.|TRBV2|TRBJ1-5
TGTGCCAGCAGTGAGGCAGGGAATCAGCCCCAGCATTTT
CASSEAGNQPQHF
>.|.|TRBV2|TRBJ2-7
TGTGCCAGCAGTCTCCGGGGTTTCTCCTACGAGCAGTACTTC
CASSLRGFSYEQYF
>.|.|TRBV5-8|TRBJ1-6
TGTGCCAGCAGCCCGCCCCAGGCTGGCTCCTATAATTCACCCCTCCACTTT
CASSPPQAGSYNSPLHF
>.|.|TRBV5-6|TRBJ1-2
TGTGCCAGCAGCTCCCGACAAGCCGGCTACACCTTC
CASSSRQAGYTF
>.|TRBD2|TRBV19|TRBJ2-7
TGTGCCACAAAACGCGGGAGATACGGCGAGCAGTACTTC
CATKRGRYGEQYF
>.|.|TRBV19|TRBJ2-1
TGTGCCAGTAGACCTCGCAACAGGGCGTCGGATGAGCAGTTCTTC
CASRPRNRASDEQFF
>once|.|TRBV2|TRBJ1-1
TGTGCCAGCCAACGTTACGGGGCTGAAGCTTTCTTT
CASQRYGAEAFF
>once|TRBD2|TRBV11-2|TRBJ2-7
TGTGCCAGCAGCTGGAGCGGGAGCTCCTACGAGCAGTACTTC
CASSWSGSSYEQYF
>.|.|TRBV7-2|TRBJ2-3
TGTGCCAGCAGCTCCCTAGCGTATACGCAGTATTTT
CASSSLAYTQYF
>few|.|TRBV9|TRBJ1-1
TGTGCCAGCAGCGTGTCGGACCAGAACACTGAAGCTTTCTTT
CASSVSDQNTEAFF
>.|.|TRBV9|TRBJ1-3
TGTGCCAGCAGCGGGGCCAGGGTTACAGGAAACACCATATATTTT
CASSGARVTGNTIYF
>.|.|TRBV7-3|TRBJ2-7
TGTGCCAGCACCACCCCGGGGGCCTACGAGCAGTACTTC
CASTTPGAYEQYF
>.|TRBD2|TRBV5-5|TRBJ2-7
TGTGCCAGCAGCCCGGTAGCGGGAGGGCGTATCGAGCAGTACTTC
CASSPVAGGRIEQYF
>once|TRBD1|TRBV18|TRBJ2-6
TGTGCCAGCTCACCACCGCCGGGACAGGAGAGCTCTGGGGCCAACGTCCTGACTTTC
CASSPPPGQESSGANVLTF
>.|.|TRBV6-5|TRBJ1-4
TGTGCCAGCAGTTCCCGGGGGGGTTTGGAACTGTTTTTT
CASSSRGGLELFF
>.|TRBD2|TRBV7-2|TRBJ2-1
TGTGCCAGCAGCTCTAGAGCCGGGACTCCGGGGGGGCAGTTCTTC
CASSSRAGTPGGQFF
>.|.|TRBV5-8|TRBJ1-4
TGTGCCAGCAGCCGAGCGGACGGAACTAATGAAAAACTGTTTTTT
CASSRADGTNEKLFF
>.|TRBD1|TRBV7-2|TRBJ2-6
TGTGCCAGCAGCCAGACAGGGTCTGGGGCCAACGTCCTGACTTTC
CASSQTGSGANVLTF
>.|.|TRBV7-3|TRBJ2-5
TGTGCCAGCAGCTTAGTCGCCGGGGCCCGAGAGCAGTACTTC
CASSLVAGAREQYF
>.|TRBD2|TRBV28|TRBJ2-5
TGTGCCAGCAAGGGCCGACTAGCGGGAGTGTGGGGAGAGACCCAGTACTTC
CASKGRLAGVWGETQYF
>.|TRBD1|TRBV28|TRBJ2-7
TGTGCCAGCAGTTTATCCTTGACAGGGAACTCCTACGAGCAGTACTTC
CASSLSLTGNSYEQYF
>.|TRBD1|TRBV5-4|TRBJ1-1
TGTGCCAGCAGTCGGGCCGGGACAGGGGATACTGAAGCTTTCTTT
CASSRAGTGDTEAFF
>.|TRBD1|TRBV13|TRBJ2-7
TGTGCCAGCAGCGGACTGGGACAGGGAGAGAACTTC
CASSGLGQGENF
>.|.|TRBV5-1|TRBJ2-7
TGCGCCAGCAGCCTCCGGGACACTTCCTACGAGCAGTACTTC
CASSLRDTSYEQYF